The sequence of this T cell receptor beta chain was determined in a study of resident and recirculating memory T cells in vitiligo. As for the study in general: Whole samples, not sorted cells, were homogenized and used for genomic DNA extraction.

Sequencing used immunoSEQ multiplex PCR; TCRdb keeps in-frame clones, though not all of them. The sample records roughly 42,000 clones, 80% to 95% being singletons. About this clone itself: The antigen is undetermined.

General observations from the study: TCR sequences were not conserved across biopsy sites or patients.

This CDR3 spans 14 amino acids. The V end was cut by 6 bases, the J end by 1 base, with 10 bases between. Germline V gene data show CDR1 as MNHEY and CDR2 as SMNVEV (reference sequence). The TCR originated in a male donor with vitiligo. This rearrangement joins TRBV27 to TRBJ1-5, with D uncertain. Sequencing input: blood. This CDR3 is CASSSRNSNQPQHF. CDR3 nucleotides: TGTGCCAGCAGCTCGCGCAACAGCAATCAGCCCCAGCATTTT.